These T cell receptor beta chains were read from a single sample in a study of cytomegalovirus exposure and HLA in healthy donors. Libraries were prepared by immunoSEQ multiplex PCR; TCRdb keeps only in-frame clonotypes and omits some of them. Of approximately 140,000 clones in the sample, 60% to 80% were seen once. Sequencing was carried out using PBMCs. Every receptor here comes from a man aged 18 to 30 in good health and CMV-seronegative. Both conserved end residues are part of each CDR3. D genes are given only for firm matches. The size field is filled for only some rows; it gives once, few, many or a size class.

j_call,v_call,d_call,clone_size,cdr3_aa,cdr3_nt
TRBJ1-5,TRBV18,.,few,CASSRGGPQHF,TGTGCCAGCTCACGGGGGGGGCCCCAGCATTTT
TRBJ1-1,TRBV18,TRBD1,.,CASSPRTGLDTEAFF,TGTGCCAGCTCACCGCGGACAGGGCTGGACACTGAAGCTTTCTTT
TRBJ1-5,TRBV30,.,.,CAWSPKGPYNQPQHF,TGTGCCTGGAGCCCTAAGGGGCCATACAATCAGCCCCAGCATTTT
TRBJ1-2,TRBV30,.,.,CASILNWGGGYTF,TGTGCCAGCATATTAAACTGGGGGGGTGGCTACACCTTC
TRBJ1-5,TRBV19,TRBD1,.,CASSRTGKGNQPQHF,TGTGCCAGTAGCCGGACAGGGAAGGGCAATCAGCCCCAGCATTTT
TRBJ1-4,TRBV9,TRBD1,.,CASSAASQGGNEKLFF,TGTGCCAGCAGCGCGGCCTCACAGGGGGGTAATGAAAAACTGTTTTTT
TRBJ1-1,TRBV7-6,.,.,CASSLKEGGTEAFF,TGTGCCAGCAGCTTAAAGGAAGGGGGCACTGAAGCTTTCTTT
TRBJ2-3,TRBV11-2,TRBD2,.,CASSLETSGEITDTQYF,TGTGCCAGCAGCTTAGAAACTAGCGGGGAGATCACAGATACGCAGTATTTT
TRBJ2-2,TRBV5-1,.,.,CASSLAETNTGELFF,TGCGCCAGCAGCTTGGCCGAGACTAACACCGGGGAGCTGTTTTTT
TRBJ2-1,TRBV10-3,.,.,CAISYRVVDEQFF,TGTGCCATCAGTTACAGGGTTGTGGATGAGCAGTTCTTC
TRBJ1-4,TRBV7-9,TRBD1,.,CASSDYRGVKLFF,TGTGCCAGCAGCGACTACAGGGGAGTAAAACTGTTTTTT
TRBJ1-5,TRBV4-1,.,.,CASSQVTGPAWPQHF,TGCGCCAGCAGCCAAGTGACAGGCCCCGCATGGCCCCAGCATTTT
TRBJ2-2,TRBV11-2,TRBD1,.,CASSTRDRATGELFF,TGTGCCAGCAGCACCCGGGACAGGGCCACCGGGGAGCTGTTTTTT
TRBJ1-1,TRBV7-9,.,.,CASSSTREGGNTEAFF,TGTGCCAGCAGCTCAACCAGGGAAGGTGGGAACACTGAAGCTTTCTTT
TRBJ2-7,TRBV11-2,TRBD2,.,CASSLREGRYEQYF,TGTGCCAGCAGCTTACGGGAGGGACGCTACGAGCAGTACTTC
TRBJ1-3,TRBV9,TRBD1,.,CASSVYAGQGTGNTIYF,TGTGCCAGCAGCGTCTATGCGGGACAGGGAACTGGAAACACCATATATTTT
TRBJ1-1,TRBV27,.,.,CASRAEPGHKTFF,TGTGCCAGCAGGGCTGAGCCGGGACATAAAACTTTCTTT
TRBJ2-7,TRBV9,.,.,CASSVKDTPGTYEQYF,TGTGCCAGCAGCGTAAAGGACACACCAGGGACCTACGAGCAGTACTTC
TRBJ1-1,TRBV29-1,.,few,CSVRKGIYTEAFF,TGCAGCGTTCGTAAGGGGATCTACACTGAAGCTTTCTTT
TRBJ2-6,TRBV4-3,.,few,CASSQATGPGANVLTF,TGCGCCAGCAGCCAAGCAACAGGGCCTGGGGCCAACGTCCTGACTTTC
TRBJ1-2,TRBV6-5,TRBD1,.,CASSYSSGTGRGYTF,TGTGCCAGCAGTTACTCGTCTGGGACAGGGCGCGGCTACACCTTC
TRBJ2-7,TRBV18,TRBD1,.,CASSPRAGDSLYEQYF,TGTGCCAGCTCACCACGGGCAGGGGACAGCCTCTACGAGCAGTACTTC
TRBJ1-2,TRBV29-1,TRBD1,.,CSVGQGNGYTF,TGCAGCGTTGGACAGGGGAATGGCTACACCTTC